The rows below give T cell receptor beta chains drawn from one sample of a study of blood T cell repertoires in COVID-19. The repertoire was sequenced with immunoSEQ multiplex PCR; TCRdb's copy has only in-frame clones and lacks some. The table has 100,000 to 140,000 clones, approximately 90% seen once. The sample was peripheral blood. These receptors were collected from a man in his forties or fifties with active or convalescent COVID-19. Each CDR3 is given with its conserved first and last residue. Fields, in order: J gene, CDR3 length, V gene, D gene, clone size, CDR3 DNA, CDR3 protein. A D gene is named only where the DNA matches it firmly. Size tells how often a clone was seen (once, few, many) or the class of an expanded clone, and some rows leave it out.

J gene: TRBJ2-5; CDR3 length: 15; V gene: TRBV9; D gene: TRBD2; clone size: NA; CDR3 DNA: TGTGCCAGCAGCGTAGCTCCCAGGCGGGAGGAGACCCAGTACTTC; CDR3 protein: CASSVAPRREETQYF
J gene: TRBJ1-2; CDR3 length: 15; V gene: TRBV10-2; D gene: NA; clone size: NA; CDR3 DNA: TGCGCCAGCAGTGAGAGGGCAGGGGCGAACTATGGCTACACCTTC; CDR3 protein: CASSERAGANYGYTF
J gene: TRBJ1-1; CDR3 length: 12; V gene: TRBV19; D gene: NA; clone size: NA; CDR3 DNA: TGTGCCAGTAGGCGTTTGAACACTGAAGCTTTCTTT; CDR3 protein: CASRRLNTEAFF
J gene: TRBJ2-5; CDR3 length: 19; V gene: TRBV7-9; D gene: TRBD1; clone size: once; CDR3 DNA: TGTGCCAGCAGCTCGTCTATTTCAACCCCGACAGGGGGCTGGGAGACCCAGTACTTC; CDR3 protein: CASSSSISTPTGGWETQYF
J gene: TRBJ2-3; CDR3 length: 13; V gene: TRBV29-1; D gene: NA; clone size: NA; CDR3 DNA: TGCAGCGTGGCAGGGTTGGAGCCAGATACGCAGTATTTT; CDR3 protein: CSVAGLEPDTQYF
J gene: TRBJ2-3; CDR3 length: 14; V gene: TRBV7-8; D gene: NA; clone size: NA; CDR3 DNA: TGTGCCAGCAGCCCTAGATCAGACGGCTATACGCAGTATTTT; CDR3 protein: CASSPRSDGYTQYF
J gene: TRBJ2-3; CDR3 length: 16; V gene: TRBV5-6; D gene: TRBD2; clone size: NA; CDR3 DNA: TGTGCCAGCAGCGGAATCGGGAGGGTGAGCACAGATACGCAGTATTTT; CDR3 protein: CASSGIGRVSTDTQYF
J gene: TRBJ1-1; CDR3 length: 15; V gene: TRBV6-5; D gene: TRBD1; clone size: NA; CDR3 DNA: TGTGCCAGCAGTTCCCCGGGACAGGGGCTCACTGAAGCTTTCTTT; CDR3 protein: CASSSPGQGLTEAFF
J gene: TRBJ2-3; CDR3 length: 16; V gene: TRBV5-4; D gene: TRBD2; clone size: NA; CDR3 DNA: TGTGCCAGCAGACCCGCTAGGACTAGTAGCACAGATACGCAGTATTTT; CDR3 protein: CASRPARTSSTDTQYF
J gene: TRBJ2-1; CDR3 length: 14; V gene: TRBV11-2; D gene: TRBD1; clone size: NA; CDR3 DNA: TGTGCCAGCAGCCCAGGGACAGGCCTCAATGAGCAGTTCTTC; CDR3 protein: CASSPGTGLNEQFF
J gene: TRBJ1-2; CDR3 length: 16; V gene: TRBV21-1; D gene: NA; clone size: few; CDR3 DNA: TGTGCCAGCAGCCCACTCCCGGGTGGACAGAGCTATGGCTACACCTTC; CDR3 protein: CASSPLPGGQSYGYTF
J gene: TRBJ1-1; CDR3 length: 14; V gene: TRBV11-2; D gene: TRBD1; clone size: NA; CDR3 DNA: TGTGCCAGCAGCTGGAACAGGGGTTTCACTGAAGCTTTCTTT; CDR3 protein: CASSWNRGFTEAFF
J gene: TRBJ2-5; CDR3 length: 18; V gene: TRBV2; D gene: TRBD2; clone size: NA; CDR3 DNA: TGTGCCAGCAGGTCCAGGACTAGCGGGAGGGAGACTTCAGAGACCCAGTACTTC; CDR3 protein: CASRSRTSGRETSETQYF
J gene: TRBJ2-2; CDR3 length: 16; V gene: TRBV28; D gene: TRBD1; clone size: NA; CDR3 DNA: TGTGCCAGCAGCCTGACAGGGGCTGTAAACACCGGGGAGCTGTTTTTT; CDR3 protein: CASSLTGAVNTGELFF
J gene: TRBJ1-2; CDR3 length: 14; V gene: TRBV5-6; D gene: TRBD1; clone size: NA; CDR3 DNA: TGTGCCAGCAGCCCTATTTCAGGGGGCTATGGCTACACCTTC; CDR3 protein: CASSPISGGYGYTF
J gene: TRBJ1-2; CDR3 length: 13; V gene: TRBV5-4; D gene: NA; clone size: NA; CDR3 DNA: TGTGCCAGCAGCTTGGCCGGGAACTATGGCTACACCTTC; CDR3 protein: CASSLAGNYGYTF
J gene: TRBJ2-1; CDR3 length: 14; V gene: TRBV29-1; D gene: TRBD2; clone size: NA; CDR3 DNA: TGCAGCGTTGGGTGGATAGCGGGGGACAATGAGCAGTTCTTC; CDR3 protein: CSVGWIAGDNEQFF
J gene: TRBJ1-5; CDR3 length: 16; V gene: TRBV19; D gene: TRBD1; clone size: NA; CDR3 DNA: TGTGCCAGTAGTATCGGGACAGGGTTCAACAATCAGCCCCAGCATTTT; CDR3 protein: CASSIGTGFNNQPQHF
J gene: TRBJ2-7; CDR3 length: 15; V gene: TRBV6-6; D gene: TRBD1; clone size: NA; CDR3 DNA: TGTGCCAGCAATCCGGGACAGGGGTCATCCTACGAGCAGTACTTC; CDR3 protein: CASNPGQGSSYEQYF
J gene: TRBJ2-5; CDR3 length: 14; V gene: TRBV11-2; D gene: TRBD2; clone size: NA; CDR3 DNA: TGTGCCAGCAGCTTAGTGGGAGGGGAAGAGACCCAGTACTTC; CDR3 protein: CASSLVGGEETQYF
J gene: TRBJ1-2; CDR3 length: 18; V gene: TRBV19; D gene: TRBD1; clone size: NA; CDR3 DNA: TGTGCCAGTAGTATAGTTTACAGGGGGCTTTATTTCAACTATGGCTACACCTTC; CDR3 protein: CASSIVYRGLYFNYGYTF
J gene: TRBJ1-1; CDR3 length: 12; V gene: TRBV28; D gene: NA; clone size: NA; CDR3 DNA: TGTGCCAGCAGTTTTGGTGACAGCGAAGCTTTCTTT; CDR3 protein: CASSFGDSEAFF
J gene: TRBJ2-1; CDR3 length: 14; V gene: TRBV10-3; D gene: TRBD2; clone size: NA; CDR3 DNA: TGTGCCATCAACCCGGGGGGGGATCACAATGAGCAGTTCTTC; CDR3 protein: CAINPGGDHNEQFF
J gene: TRBJ1-1; CDR3 length: 14; V gene: TRBV6-5; D gene: NA; clone size: NA; CDR3 DNA: TGTGCCAGCAGGCCTGATAATAGGGGGACTGAAGCTTTCTTT; CDR3 protein: CASRPDNRGTEAFF
J gene: TRBJ2-7; CDR3 length: 13; V gene: TRBV4-2; D gene: NA; clone size: NA; CDR3 DNA: TGTGCCAGCAGCCAGACGGGCTCCTACGAGCAGTACTTC; CDR3 protein: CASSQTGSYEQYF
J gene: TRBJ2-7; CDR3 length: 14; V gene: TRBV6-6; D gene: TRBD1; clone size: NA; CDR3 DNA: TGTGCCAGCAGCTACGACAGGGTTTCCTACGAGCAGTACTTC; CDR3 protein: CASSYDRVSYEQYF
J gene: TRBJ2-7; CDR3 length: 14; V gene: TRBV19; D gene: TRBD1; clone size: NA; CDR3 DNA: TGTGCCAGTAGTATCCAGGCAGGGGGCAACGAGCAGTACTTC; CDR3 protein: CASSIQAGGNEQYF
J gene: TRBJ2-7; CDR3 length: 16; V gene: TRBV9; D gene: TRBD2; clone size: NA; CDR3 DNA: TGTGCCAGCAGCGTAGGGGCTAGCGGGCGCAACTACGAGCAGTACTTC; CDR3 protein: CASSVGASGRNYEQYF
J gene: TRBJ1-2; CDR3 length: 11; V gene: TRBV24-1; D gene: NA; clone size: NA; CDR3 DNA: TGTGCCACCAGTGATTTTCGGGGCTACACCTTC; CDR3 protein: CATSDFRGYTF
J gene: TRBJ1-5; CDR3 length: 15; V gene: TRBV4-2; D gene: NA; clone size: few; CDR3 DNA: TGTGCCAGCAGCCAAGAGGGAGGTCCTGCGCAGCCCCAGCATTTT; CDR3 protein: CASSQEGGPAQPQHF
J gene: TRBJ2-7; CDR3 length: 16; V gene: TRBV6-5; D gene: NA; clone size: few; CDR3 DNA: TGTGCCAGCAGTTACATCGGCGGGAATCTTCCCTACGAGCAGTACTTC; CDR3 protein: CASSYIGGNLPYEQYF
J gene: TRBJ1-1; CDR3 length: 12; V gene: TRBV29-1; D gene: NA; clone size: NA; CDR3 DNA: TGCAGCGTTGGGGCGGGGAACACTGAAGCTTTCTTT; CDR3 protein: CSVGAGNTEAFF
J gene: TRBJ2-3; CDR3 length: 17; V gene: TRBV27; D gene: NA; clone size: NA; CDR3 DNA: TGTGCCAGCAGTCCCCTCCCCGATAGTATTAGCACAGATACGCAGTATTTT; CDR3 protein: CASSPLPDSISTDTQYF
J gene: TRBJ1-5; CDR3 length: 13; V gene: TRBV6-1; D gene: NA; clone size: NA; CDR3 DNA: TGTGCCAGCAGTGATTATAGCAATCAGCCCCAGCATTTT; CDR3 protein: CASSDYSNQPQHF
J gene: TRBJ1-3; CDR3 length: 15; V gene: TRBV4-3; D gene: NA; clone size: NA; CDR3 DNA: TGCGCCAGCAGCCAAGACCACAGGGAAGGAAACACCATATATTTT; CDR3 protein: CASSQDHREGNTIYF
J gene: TRBJ1-1; CDR3 length: 13; V gene: TRBV29-1; D gene: NA; clone size: NA; CDR3 DNA: TGCAGCGTTCGACCACAGGGGAACACTGAAGCTTTCTTT; CDR3 protein: CSVRPQGNTEAFF
J gene: TRBJ1-5; CDR3 length: 14; V gene: TRBV19; D gene: TRBD1; clone size: NA; CDR3 DNA: TGTGCCAGTTGGGACAGGGGGCAAGGTCAGCCCCAGCATTTT; CDR3 protein: CASWDRGQGQPQHF
J gene: TRBJ2-7; CDR3 length: 15; V gene: TRBV6-5; D gene: TRBD2; clone size: NA; CDR3 DNA: TGTGCCAGCGAGGGAGGGAGCGGTGCGGTTTGGGAGCAGTACTTC; CDR3 protein: CASEGGSGAVWEQYF
J gene: TRBJ2-7; CDR3 length: 12; V gene: TRBV10-3; D gene: TRBD1; clone size: NA; CDR3 DNA: TGTGCCAGCGGGACAGGGGGCTGGGAGCAGTACTTC; CDR3 protein: CASGTGGWEQYF
J gene: TRBJ2-1; CDR3 length: 17; V gene: TRBV6-2/TRBV6-3; D gene: TRBD1; clone size: NA; CDR3 DNA: TGTGCCAGCAGTTACAGTCACCCGACAGGGGATCGCAATGAGCAGTTCTTC; CDR3 protein: CASSYSHPTGDRNEQFF
J gene: TRBJ2-5; CDR3 length: 14; V gene: TRBV9; D gene: TRBD2; clone size: NA; CDR3 DNA: TGTGCCAGCAGCACAGAGCGGGAGTATCAGACCCAGTACTTC; CDR3 protein: CASSTEREYQTQYF
J gene: TRBJ1-4; CDR3 length: 15; V gene: TRBV5-1; D gene: NA; clone size: NA; CDR3 DNA: TGCGCCAGCAGCTTGGGCAGGGAAGGGGGTGAAAAACTGTTTTTT; CDR3 protein: CASSLGREGGEKLFF